Sequencing of this T cell receptor beta chain was carried out in a study of human T cells and chemical hapten exposure. Germline CDR1 and CDR2: DFQATT and SNEGSKA (reference sequence). V dropped 2 bases and J dropped 6; count of bases not matched to a gene: 8. The CDR3 runs to 15 residues. Time point defined: patch test 1, 2 weeks after DPC sensitization. Treatment defined: therapeutic diphenylcyclopropenone sensitization with weekly scalp DPC. TCRdb processed the RACE reads anew with MiXCR; each CDR3 protein has one entry. This sample yields fewer than 200,000 distinct CDR3 sequences, of which approximately 20% are seen a single time; under 7.5% belongs to the top ten.

V usage is TRBV20-1 and J usage is TRBJ2-7, with 12 bases fitting TRBD2. This sequence was found in a woman in her 50s with alopecia areata. Some clones in this sample may be carry-over from other donors' samples. Sample: whole blood, taken in connection with sensitization to the hapten diphenylcyclopropenone (DPC). CDR3: CSARQTSGSFGEQYF. The CDR3 DNA reads as TGCAGTGCTAGACAGACTAGCGGGAGTTTTGGCGAGCAGTACTTC.